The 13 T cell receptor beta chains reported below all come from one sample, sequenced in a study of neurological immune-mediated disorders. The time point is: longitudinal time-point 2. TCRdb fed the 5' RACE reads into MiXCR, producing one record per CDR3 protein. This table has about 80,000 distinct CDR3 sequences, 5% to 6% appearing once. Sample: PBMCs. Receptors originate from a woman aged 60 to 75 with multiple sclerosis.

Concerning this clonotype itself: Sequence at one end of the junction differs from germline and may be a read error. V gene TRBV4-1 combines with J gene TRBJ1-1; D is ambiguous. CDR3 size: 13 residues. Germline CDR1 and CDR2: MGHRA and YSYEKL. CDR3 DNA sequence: TGCGCTAGCAGCCGCACGGACCCCACTGAAGCTTCCTTT. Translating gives CASSRTDPTEASF.

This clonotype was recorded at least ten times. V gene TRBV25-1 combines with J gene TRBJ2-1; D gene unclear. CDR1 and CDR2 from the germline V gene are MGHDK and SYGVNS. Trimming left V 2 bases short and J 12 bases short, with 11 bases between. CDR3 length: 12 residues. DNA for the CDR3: TGTGCCAGCAGTGAAATCCAGTCAATGCAGTTCTTC. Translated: CASSEIQSMQFF.

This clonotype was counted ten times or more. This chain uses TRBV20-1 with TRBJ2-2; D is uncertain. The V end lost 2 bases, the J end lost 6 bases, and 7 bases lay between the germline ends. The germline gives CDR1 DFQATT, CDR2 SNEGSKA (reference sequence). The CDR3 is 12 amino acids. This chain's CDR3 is CSARILAGELFF. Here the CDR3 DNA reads TGCAGTGCTAGAATCCTTGCCGGGGAGCTGTTTTTT.

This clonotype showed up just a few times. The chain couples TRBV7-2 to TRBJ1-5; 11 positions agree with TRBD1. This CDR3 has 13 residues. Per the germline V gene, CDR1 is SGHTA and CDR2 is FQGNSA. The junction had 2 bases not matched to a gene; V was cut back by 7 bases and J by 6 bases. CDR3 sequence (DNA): TGTGCCAGCACTGGACAGGGGGCTCAGCCCCAGCATTTT. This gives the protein CASTGQGAQPQHF.

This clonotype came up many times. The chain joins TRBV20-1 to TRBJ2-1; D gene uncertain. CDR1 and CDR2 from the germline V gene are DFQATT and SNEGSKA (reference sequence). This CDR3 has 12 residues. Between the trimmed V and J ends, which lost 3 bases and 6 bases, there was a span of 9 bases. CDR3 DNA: TGCAGTGCTAGTCCGGGTAGCAATGAGCAGTTCTTC. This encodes CSASPGSNEQFF.

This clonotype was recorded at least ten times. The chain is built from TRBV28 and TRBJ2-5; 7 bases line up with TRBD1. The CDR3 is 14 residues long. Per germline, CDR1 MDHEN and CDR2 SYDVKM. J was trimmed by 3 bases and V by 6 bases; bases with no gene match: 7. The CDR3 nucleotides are TGTGCCAGCAGCCCCCGACAGGGTAAAGAGACCCAGTACTTC. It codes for CASSPRQGKETQYF. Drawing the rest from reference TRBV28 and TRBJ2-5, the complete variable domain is DVKVTQSSRYLVKRTGEKVFLECVQDMDHENMFWYRQDPGLGLRLIYFSYDVKMKEKGDIPEGYSVSREKKERFSLILESASTNQTSMYLCASSPRQGKETQYFGPGTRLLVL.

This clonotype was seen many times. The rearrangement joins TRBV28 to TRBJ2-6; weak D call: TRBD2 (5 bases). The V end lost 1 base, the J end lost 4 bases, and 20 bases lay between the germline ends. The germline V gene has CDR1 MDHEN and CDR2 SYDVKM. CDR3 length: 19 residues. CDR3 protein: CASSLYVWERGRGANVLTF. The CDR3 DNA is TGTGCCAGCAGTTTATACGTGTGGGAACGGGGAAGGGGGGCCAACGTCCTGACTTTC.

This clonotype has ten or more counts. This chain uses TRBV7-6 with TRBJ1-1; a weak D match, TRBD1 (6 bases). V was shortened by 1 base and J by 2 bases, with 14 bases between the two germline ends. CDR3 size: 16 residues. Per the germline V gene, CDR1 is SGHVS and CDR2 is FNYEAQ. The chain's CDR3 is CASSLVGGGVNTEAFF. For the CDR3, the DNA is TGTGCCAGCAGCTTAGTAGGGGGTGGAGTTAACACTGAAGCTTTCTTT.

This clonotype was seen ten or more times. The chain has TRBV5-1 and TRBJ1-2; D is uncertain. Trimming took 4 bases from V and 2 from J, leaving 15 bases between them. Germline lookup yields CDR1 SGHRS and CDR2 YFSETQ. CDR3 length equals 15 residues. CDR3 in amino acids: CASSPQVIGNYGYTF. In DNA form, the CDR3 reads TGCGCCAGCAGCCCCCAGGTGATTGGGAACTATGGCTACACCTTC.

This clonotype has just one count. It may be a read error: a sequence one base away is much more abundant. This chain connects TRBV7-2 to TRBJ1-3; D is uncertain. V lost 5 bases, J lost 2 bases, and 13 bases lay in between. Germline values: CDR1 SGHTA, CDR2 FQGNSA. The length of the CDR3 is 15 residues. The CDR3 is CASSITPITGNTIYF. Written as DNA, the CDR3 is TGTGCCAGCAGCATTACACCGATTACTGGAAACACCATATATTTT. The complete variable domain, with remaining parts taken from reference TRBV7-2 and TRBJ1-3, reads GAGVSQSPSNKVTEKGKDVELRCDPISGHTALYWYRQSLGQGLEFLIYFQGNSAPDKSGLPSDRFSAERTGGSVSTLTIQRTQQEDSAVYLCASSITPITGNTIYFGEGSWLTVV.

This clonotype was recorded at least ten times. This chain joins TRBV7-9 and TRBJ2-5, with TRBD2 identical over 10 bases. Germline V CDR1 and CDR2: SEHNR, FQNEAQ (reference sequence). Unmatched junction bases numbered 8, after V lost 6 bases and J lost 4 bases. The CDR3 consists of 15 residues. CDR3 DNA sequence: TGTGCCAGCAGGAGCGGGGGGGCCTTCGGAGAGACCCAGTACTTC. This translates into CASRSGGAFGETQYF.

CDR3 coding DNA: TGTGCCAGTAGTATATCCGGGACAGGGACCTACGAGCAGTACTTC. It is translated as CASSISGTGTYEQYF. V gene TRBV19 combines with J gene TRBJ2-7, with TRBD1 matching 9 bases. The CDR3 contains 15 residues. With V trimmed by 2 bases and J by 2 bases, 4 bases remained unmatched. CDR1 LNHDA and CDR2 SQIVND come from the germline V gene (reference sequence). Filled out from reference TRBV19 and TRBJ2-7, the complete variable domain reads DGGITQSPKYLFRKEGQNVTLSCEQNLNHDAMYWYRQDPGQGLRLIYYSQIVNDFQKGDIAEGYSVSREKKESFPLTVTSAQKNPTAFYLCASSISGTGTYEQYFGPGTRLTVT.

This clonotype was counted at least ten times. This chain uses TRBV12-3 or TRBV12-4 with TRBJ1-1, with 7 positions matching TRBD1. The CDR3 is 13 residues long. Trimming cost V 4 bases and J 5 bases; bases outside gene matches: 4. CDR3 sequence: CASSSTGVTEAFF. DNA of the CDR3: TGTGCCAGCAGTTCAACAGGGGTAACTGAAGCTTTCTTT.